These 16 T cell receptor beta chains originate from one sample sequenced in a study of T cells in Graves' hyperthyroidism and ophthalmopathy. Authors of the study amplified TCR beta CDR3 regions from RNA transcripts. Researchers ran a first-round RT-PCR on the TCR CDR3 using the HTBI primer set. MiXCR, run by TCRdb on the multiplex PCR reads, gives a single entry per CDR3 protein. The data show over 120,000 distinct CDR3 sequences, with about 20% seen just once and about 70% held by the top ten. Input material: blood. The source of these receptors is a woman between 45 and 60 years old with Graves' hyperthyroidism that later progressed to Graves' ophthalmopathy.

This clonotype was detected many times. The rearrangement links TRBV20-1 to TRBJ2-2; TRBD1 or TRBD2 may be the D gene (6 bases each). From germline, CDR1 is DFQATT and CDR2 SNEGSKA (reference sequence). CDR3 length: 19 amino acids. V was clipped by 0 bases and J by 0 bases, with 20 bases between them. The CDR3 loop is CSARDQTGAISTNTGELFF. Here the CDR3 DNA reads TGCAGTGCTAGAGATCAGACGGGGGCGATCTCCACGAACACCGGGGAGCTGTTTTTT.

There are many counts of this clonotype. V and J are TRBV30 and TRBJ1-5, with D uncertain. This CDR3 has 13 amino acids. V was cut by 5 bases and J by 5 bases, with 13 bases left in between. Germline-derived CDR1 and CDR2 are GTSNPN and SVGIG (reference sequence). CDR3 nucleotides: TGTGCCTGGGCCAAGGATGGCGATCAGCCCCAGCATTTT. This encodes CAWAKDGDQPQHF.

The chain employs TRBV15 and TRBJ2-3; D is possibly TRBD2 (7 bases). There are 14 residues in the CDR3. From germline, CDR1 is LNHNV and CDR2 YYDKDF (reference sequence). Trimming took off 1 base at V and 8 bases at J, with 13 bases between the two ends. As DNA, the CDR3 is TGTGCCACCAGCAGAGGGGGGGGGGGGCTTACGCAGTATTTT. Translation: CATSRGGGGLTQYF.

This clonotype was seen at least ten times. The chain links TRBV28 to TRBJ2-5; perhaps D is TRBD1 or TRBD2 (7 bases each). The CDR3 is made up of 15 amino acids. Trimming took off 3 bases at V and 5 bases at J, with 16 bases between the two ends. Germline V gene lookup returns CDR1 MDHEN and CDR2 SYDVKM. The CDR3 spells CASSFRRGRGETQYF. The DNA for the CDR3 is TGTGCCAGCAGTTTCCGGAGGGGGCGGGGGGAGACCCAGTACTTC.

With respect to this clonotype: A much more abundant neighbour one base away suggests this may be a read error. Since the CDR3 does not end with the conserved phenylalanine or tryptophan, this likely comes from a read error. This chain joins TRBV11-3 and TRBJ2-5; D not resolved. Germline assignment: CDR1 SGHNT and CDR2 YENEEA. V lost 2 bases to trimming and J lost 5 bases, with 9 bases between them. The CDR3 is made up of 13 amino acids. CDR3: CASSLNVRETQYL. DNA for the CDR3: TGTGCCAGCAGCTTAAACGTACGGGAGACCCAGTACCTC.

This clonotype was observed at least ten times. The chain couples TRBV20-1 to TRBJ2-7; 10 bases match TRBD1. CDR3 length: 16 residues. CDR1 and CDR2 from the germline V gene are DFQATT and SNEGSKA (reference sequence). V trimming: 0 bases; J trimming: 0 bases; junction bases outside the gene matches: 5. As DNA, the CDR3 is TGCAGTGCTAGAGATATGGACAGGGGGAACTCCTACGAGCAGTACTTC. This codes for CSARDMDRGNSYEQYF.

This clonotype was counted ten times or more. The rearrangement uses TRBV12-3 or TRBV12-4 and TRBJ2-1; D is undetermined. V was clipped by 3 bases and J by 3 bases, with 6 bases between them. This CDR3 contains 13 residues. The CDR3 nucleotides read TGTGCCAGCAGTTTTAAAAGCTACAATGAGCAGTTCTTC. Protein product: CASSFKSYNEQFF.

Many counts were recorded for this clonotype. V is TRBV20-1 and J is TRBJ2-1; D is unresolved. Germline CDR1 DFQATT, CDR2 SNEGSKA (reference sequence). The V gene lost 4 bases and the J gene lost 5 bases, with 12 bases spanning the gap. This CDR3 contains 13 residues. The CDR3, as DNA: TGCAGTGCTATACAGTCCTTCGACAATGAGCAGTTCTTC. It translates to CSAIQSFDNEQFF.

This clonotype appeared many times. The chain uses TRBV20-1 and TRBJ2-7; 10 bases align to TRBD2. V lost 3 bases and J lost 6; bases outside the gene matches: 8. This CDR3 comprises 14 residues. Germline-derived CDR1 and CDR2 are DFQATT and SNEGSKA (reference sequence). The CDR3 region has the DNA TGCAGTGCTAGGGAGACTAGCGGGCCCTTCGAGCAGTACTTC. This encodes CSARETSGPFEQYF.

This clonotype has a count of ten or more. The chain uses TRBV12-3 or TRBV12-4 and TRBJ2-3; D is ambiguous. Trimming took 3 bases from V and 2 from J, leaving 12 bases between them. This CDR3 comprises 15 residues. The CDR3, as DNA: TGTGCCAGCAGTTTCCGGTCACAGCCCACAGATACGCAGTATTTT. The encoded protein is CASSFRSQPTDTQYF.

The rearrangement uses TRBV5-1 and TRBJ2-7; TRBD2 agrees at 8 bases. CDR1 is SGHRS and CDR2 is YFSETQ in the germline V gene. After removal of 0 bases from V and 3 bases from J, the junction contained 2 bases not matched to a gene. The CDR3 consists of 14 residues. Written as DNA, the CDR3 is TGCGCCAGCAGCTTGGGGGGGACTAGCTACGAGCAGTACTTC. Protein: CASSLGGTSYEQYF.

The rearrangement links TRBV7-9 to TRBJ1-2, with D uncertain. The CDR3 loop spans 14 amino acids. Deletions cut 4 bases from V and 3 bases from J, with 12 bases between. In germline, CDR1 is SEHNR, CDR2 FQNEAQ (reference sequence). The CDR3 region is CASSSLRADYGYTF. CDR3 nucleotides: TGTGCCAGCAGCTCCCTTAGGGCTGACTATGGCTACACCTTC. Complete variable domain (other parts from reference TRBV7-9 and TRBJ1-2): DTGVSQNPRHKITKRGQNVTFRCDPISEHNRLYWYRQTLGQGPEFLTYFQNEAQLEKSRLLSDRFSAERPKGSFSTLEIQRTEQGDSAMYLCASSSLRADYGYTFGSGTRLTVV.

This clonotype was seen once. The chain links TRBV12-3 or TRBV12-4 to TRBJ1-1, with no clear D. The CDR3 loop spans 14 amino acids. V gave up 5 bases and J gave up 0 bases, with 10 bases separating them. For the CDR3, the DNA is TGTGCCAGCAGTCGCAGCGATTTGAACACTGAAGCTTTCTTT. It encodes CASSRSDLNTEAFF.

The CDR3 region is CASQLTSGQQFF. As DNA, the CDR3 is TGTGCCAGCCAACTTACTAGCGGGCAGCAGTTCTTC. The chain uses TRBV28 and TRBJ2-1, with 9 nucleotides matching TRBD2. Germline CDR1 is MDHEN and CDR2 is SYDVKM. The CDR3 is 12 amino acids. J lost 11 bases, V lost 8 bases, and 7 bases had no gene match.

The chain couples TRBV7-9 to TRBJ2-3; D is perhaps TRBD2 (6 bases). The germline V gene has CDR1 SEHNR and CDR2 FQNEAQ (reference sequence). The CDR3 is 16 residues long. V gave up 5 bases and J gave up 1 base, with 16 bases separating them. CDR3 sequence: CASSEPGVGGTDTQYF. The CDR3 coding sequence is TGTGCCAGCAGCGAACCGGGGGTGGGCGGCACAGATACGCAGTATTTT.

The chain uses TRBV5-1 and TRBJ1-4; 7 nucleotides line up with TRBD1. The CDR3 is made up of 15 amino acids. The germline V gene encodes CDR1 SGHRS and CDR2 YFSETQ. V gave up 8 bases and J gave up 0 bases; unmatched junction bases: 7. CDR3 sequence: CARGDRTTTNEKLFF. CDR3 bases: TGCGCCAGGGGGGACAGAACTACAACTAATGAAAAACTGTTTTTT. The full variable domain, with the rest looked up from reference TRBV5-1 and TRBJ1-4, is KAGVTQTPRYLIKTRGQQVTLSCSPISGHRSVSWYQQTPGQGLQFLFEYFSETQRNKGNFPGRFSGRQFSNSRSEMNVSTLELGDSALYLCARGDRTTTNEKLFFGSGTQLSVL.